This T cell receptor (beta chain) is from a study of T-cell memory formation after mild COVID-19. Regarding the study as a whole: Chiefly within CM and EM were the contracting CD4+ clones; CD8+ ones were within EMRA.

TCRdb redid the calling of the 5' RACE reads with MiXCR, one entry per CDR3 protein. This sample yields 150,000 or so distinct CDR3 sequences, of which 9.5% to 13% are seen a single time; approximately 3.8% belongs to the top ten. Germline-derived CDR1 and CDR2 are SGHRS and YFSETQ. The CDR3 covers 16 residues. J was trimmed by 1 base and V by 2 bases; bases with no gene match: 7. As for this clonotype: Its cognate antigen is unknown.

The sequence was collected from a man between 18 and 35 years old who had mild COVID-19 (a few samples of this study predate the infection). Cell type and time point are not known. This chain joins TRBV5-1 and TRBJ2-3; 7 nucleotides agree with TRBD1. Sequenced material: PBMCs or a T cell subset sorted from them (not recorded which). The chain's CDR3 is CASSLLTGVGTDTQYF. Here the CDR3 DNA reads TGCGCCAGCAGCTTATTAACAGGGGTCGGCACAGATACGCAGTATTTT.